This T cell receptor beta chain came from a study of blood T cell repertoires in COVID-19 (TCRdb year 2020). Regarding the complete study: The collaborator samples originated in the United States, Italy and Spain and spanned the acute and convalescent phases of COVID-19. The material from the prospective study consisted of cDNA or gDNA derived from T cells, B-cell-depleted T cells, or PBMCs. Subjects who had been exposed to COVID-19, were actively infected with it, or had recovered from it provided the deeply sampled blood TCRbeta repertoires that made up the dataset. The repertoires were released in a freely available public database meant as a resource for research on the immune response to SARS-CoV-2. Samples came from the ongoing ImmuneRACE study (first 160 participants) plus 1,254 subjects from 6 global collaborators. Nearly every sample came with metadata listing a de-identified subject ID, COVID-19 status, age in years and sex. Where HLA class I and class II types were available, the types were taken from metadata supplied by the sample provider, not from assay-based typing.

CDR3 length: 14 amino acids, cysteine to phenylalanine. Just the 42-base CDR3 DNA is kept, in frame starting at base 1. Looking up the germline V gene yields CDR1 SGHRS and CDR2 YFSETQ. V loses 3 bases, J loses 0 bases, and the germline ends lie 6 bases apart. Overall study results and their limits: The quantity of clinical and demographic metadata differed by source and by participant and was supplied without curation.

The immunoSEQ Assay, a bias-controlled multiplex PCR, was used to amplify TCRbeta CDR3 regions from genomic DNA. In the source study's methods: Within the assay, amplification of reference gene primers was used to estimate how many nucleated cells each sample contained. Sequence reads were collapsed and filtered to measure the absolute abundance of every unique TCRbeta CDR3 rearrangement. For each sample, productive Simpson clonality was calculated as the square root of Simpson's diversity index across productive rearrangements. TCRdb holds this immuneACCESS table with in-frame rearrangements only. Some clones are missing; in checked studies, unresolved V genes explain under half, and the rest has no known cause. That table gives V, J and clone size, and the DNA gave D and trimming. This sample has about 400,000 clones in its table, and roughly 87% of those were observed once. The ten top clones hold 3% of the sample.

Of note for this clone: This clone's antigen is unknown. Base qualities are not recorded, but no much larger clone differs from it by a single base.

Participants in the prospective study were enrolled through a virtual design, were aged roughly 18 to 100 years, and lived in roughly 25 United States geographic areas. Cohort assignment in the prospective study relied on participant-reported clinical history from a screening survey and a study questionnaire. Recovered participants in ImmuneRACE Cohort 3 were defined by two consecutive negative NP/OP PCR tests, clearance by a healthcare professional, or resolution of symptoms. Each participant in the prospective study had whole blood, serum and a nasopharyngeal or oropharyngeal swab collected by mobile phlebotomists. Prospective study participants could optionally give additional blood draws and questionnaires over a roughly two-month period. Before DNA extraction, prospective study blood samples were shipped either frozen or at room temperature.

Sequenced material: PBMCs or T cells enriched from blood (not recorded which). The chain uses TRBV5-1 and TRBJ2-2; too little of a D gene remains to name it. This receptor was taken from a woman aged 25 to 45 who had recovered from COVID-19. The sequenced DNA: TGCGCCAGCAGCTCGCGATCGAACACCGGGGAGCTGTTTTTT. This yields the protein CASSSRSNTGELFF.